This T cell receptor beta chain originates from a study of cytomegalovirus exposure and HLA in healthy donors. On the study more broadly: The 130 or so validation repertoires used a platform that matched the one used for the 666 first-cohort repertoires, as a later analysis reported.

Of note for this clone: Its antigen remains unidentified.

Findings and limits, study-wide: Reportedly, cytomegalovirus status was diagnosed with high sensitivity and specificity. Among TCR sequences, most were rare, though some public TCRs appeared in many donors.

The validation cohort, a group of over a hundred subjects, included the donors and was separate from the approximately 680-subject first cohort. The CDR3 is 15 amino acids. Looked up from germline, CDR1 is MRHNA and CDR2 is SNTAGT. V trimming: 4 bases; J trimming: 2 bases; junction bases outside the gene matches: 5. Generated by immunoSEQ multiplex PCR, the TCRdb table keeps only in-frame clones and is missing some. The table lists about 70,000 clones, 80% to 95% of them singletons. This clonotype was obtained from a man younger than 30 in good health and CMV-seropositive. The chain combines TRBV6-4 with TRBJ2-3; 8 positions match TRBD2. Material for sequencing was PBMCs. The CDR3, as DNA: TGTGCCAGCAGTGTACAAGCGGGAGACACAGATACGCAGTATTTT. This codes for CASSVQAGDTDTQYF.